The T cell receptor beta chain described here comes from a study of beta chain features in type 1 diabetes. Study in general: All of the samples together had approximately 99 million sorted cells examined.

Trimming cost V 7 bases and J 5 bases, with 19 bases left between them. The CDR3 contains 15 residues. Germline V gene lookup returns CDR1 MDHEN and CDR2 SYDVKM. Of the isolated RNA, all was reverse transcribed, and so the sequenced material was expressed TCRB transcripts. Produced via immunoSEQ multiplex PCR; TCRdb's table is partial and in-frame only. The sample lists under 450,000 clones; over 13% were seen once. Points from the study as a whole: A greater similarity of naive, central memory and Treg TCRB repertoires was seen among patients than among healthy donors.

This clone was picked up a small number of times. The target antigen is unknown. Blood was drawn once from each donor into heparinised tubes. The draws averaged roughly 120 mL. The V call is TRBV28, the J call TRBJ2-3, with D tentatively TRBD1 (6 bases). This receptor was identified in a woman younger than 35 in good health. Input material: naive CD4+ T cells from blood. The CDR3 nucleotides are TGTGCCAGCACCTCGCCAGCCTCAGGGGTAGATACGCAGTATTTT. Its protein is CASTSPASGVDTQYF.